Below are 18 T cell receptor beta chains sequenced from a single sample in a study of siplizumab effects on memory and regulatory T cells. Some clones are missing from TCRdb's copy, which holds only in-frame ones; the method was immunoSEQ multiplex PCR. The table includes 90,000 to 120,000 clones, approximately 92% detected once. The specimen was CD4+ T cells sorted from blood. These receptors came from a human donor in good health. Some clones in this sample may be carry-over from other donors' samples.

The V call is TRBV7-9, the J call TRBJ1-4, with 7 positions matching TRBD1. CDR1 and CDR2 (germline): SEHNR, FQNEAQ (reference sequence). V trimming: 5 bases; J trimming: 12 bases; junction bases outside the gene matches: 18. CDR3 length: 16 amino acids. The CDR3 sequence is CASSPRGTAANKELFF. CDR3 coding DNA: TGTGCCAGCAGCCCCCGAGGGACAGCCGCCAACAAGGAACTGTTTTTT.

This chain joins TRBV7-9 and TRBJ2-7; D call uncertain. Germline V lookup: CDR1 SEHNR, CDR2 FQNEAQ (reference sequence). Trimming removed 7 bases at V and 3 bases at J, with 13 bases between. The CDR3 runs to 13 residues. This chain's CDR3 is CASIASPGYEQYF. The CDR3 nucleotides are TGTGCCAGCATCGCTAGTCCGGGCTACGAGCAGTACTTC.

The chain joins TRBV5-6 to TRBJ1-1, with unresolved D. This CDR3 is 12 amino acids long. The germline gives CDR1 SGHDT, CDR2 YYEEEE. V was shortened by 4 bases and J by 4 bases, with 8 bases between the two germline ends. CDR3 amino acids: CASSAWTTEAFF. The CDR3 coding sequence is TGTGCCAGCAGCGCATGGACCACTGAAGCTTTCTTT.

Written as DNA, the CDR3 is TGTGCCAGCAGCCCCTTTCCCCCGGAGACCCAGTACTTC. This encodes CASSPFPPETQYF. The V gene is TRBV5-8, the J gene TRBJ2-5; D is unresolved. The germline V gene has CDR1 SGHTS and CDR2 YDEGEE. This CDR3 is built from 13 residues. Trimming removed 4 bases at V and 5 bases at J, with 12 bases between.

The rearrangement joins TRBV19 to TRBJ1-5; tentatively, D is TRBD1 (6 bases). The germline CDR1 and CDR2 sequences are LNHDA and SQIVND (reference sequence). This CDR3 is built from 16 residues. Deletions cut 3 bases from V and 2 bases from J, with 14 bases between. The DNA of the CDR3 is TGTGCCAGTAGTATCACAGGGAGGAGGGGCAATCAGCCCCAGCATTTT. Its protein product is CASSITGRRGNQPQHF.

V and J are TRBV9 and TRBJ2-5; 9 bases align to TRBD1. Losses at the gene ends were 0 bases for V and 4 bases for J; bases not matched to a gene: 10. This CDR3 has 17 residues. In germline, CDR1 is SGDLS, CDR2 YYNGEE. CDR3 sequence reads: CASSVGGTGWAPETQYF. DNA for the CDR3: TGTGCCAGCAGCGTAGGTGGGACAGGGTGGGCGCCAGAGACCCAGTACTTC.

The rearrangement links TRBV7-9 to TRBJ1-1; D not resolved. V shed 6 bases and J shed 2 bases, with 13 bases lying between them. The CDR3 sequence is 14 residues long. Germline lookup yields CDR1 SEHNR and CDR2 FQNEAQ (reference sequence). CDR3 amino acids: CASSRFNTNTEAFF. The CDR3 bases are TGTGCCAGCAGTAGGTTTAACACTAACACTGAAGCTTTCTTT. The variable domain in full, completed from reference TRBV7-9 and TRBJ1-1, reads DTGVSQNPRHKITKRGQNVTFRCDPISEHNRLYWYRQTLGQGPEFLTYFQNEAQLEKSRLLSDRFSAERPKGSFSTLEIQRTEQGDSAMYLCASSRFNTNTEAFFGQGTRLTVV.

This clone is a singleton in its sample. This chain uses TRBV6-6 with TRBJ1-2; D is unresolved. The germline V and J ends were trimmed by 7 bases and 6 bases, with 12 bases remaining between them. The CDR3 runs to 12 residues. Per the germline V gene, CDR1 is MNHNY and CDR2 is SVGAGI (reference sequence). The CDR3 loop reads CASTRMENGYTF. Here the CDR3 DNA reads TGTGCCAGCACTCGTATGGAAAATGGCTACACCTTC.

The chain is built from TRBV12-2 and TRBJ1-5. TRBV12-2 is designated a pseudogene. This CDR3 spans 17 amino acids. CDR3 loop: CASRLEATRNHNQPQHF. DNA of the CDR3: TGTGCAAGTCGCTTAGAAGCCACCCGCAACCACAATCAGCCCCAGCATTTT.

V is TRBV11-2 and J is TRBJ2-3, with D perhaps TRBD2 (5 bases). This CDR3 has 16 residues. V dropped 5 bases and J dropped 0 bases, with 15 bases sitting between them. In germline, CDR1 is SGHAT, CDR2 FQNNGV. CDR3 loop: CASSVSGGFSTDTQYF. The CDR3, as DNA: TGTGCCAGCAGCGTATCAGGCGGGTTTAGCACAGATACGCAGTATTTT. The complete variable domain, with remaining parts taken from reference TRBV11-2 and TRBJ2-3, reads EAGVAQSPRYKIIEKRQSVAFWCNPISGHATLYWYQQILGQGPKLLIQFQNNGVVDDSQLPKDRFSAERLKGVDSTLKIQPAKLEDSAVYLCASSVSGGFSTDTQYFGPGTRLTVL.

The chain is built from TRBV27 and TRBJ2-1, with D unclear. This CDR3 contains 15 residues. Looked up from germline, CDR1 is MNHEY and CDR2 is SMNVEV (reference sequence). V lost 5 bases and J lost 1, with 12 bases in between. In DNA, the CDR3 is TGTGCCAGCAGTGACGCCGCTGGATCCTACAATGAGCAGTTCTTC. This codes for CASSDAAGSYNEQFF.

The rearrangement joins TRBV28 to TRBJ2-7, with D possibly TRBD1 on 5 matching bases. Between the trimmed V and J ends, which lost 3 bases and 3 bases, there was a span of 18 bases. Germline loops: CDR1 MDHEN, CDR2 SYDVKM. The CDR3 sequence is 16 residues long. The CDR3 coding sequence is TGTGCCAGCAGTTTTTACAATAGGTGGGGCCTCTACGAGCAGTACTTC. Translating it yields CASSFYNRWGLYEQYF.

This chain connects TRBV18 to TRBJ2-5; D call uncertain. Germline V gives CDR1 KGHSH, CDR2 LQKENI. Trimming cost V 4 bases and J 0 bases, with 12 bases left between them. CDR3 size: 15 residues. In DNA form, the CDR3 reads TGTGCCAGCTCACTTTCCCTTGCGGACCAAGAGACCCAGTACTTC. Residues: CASSLSLADQETQYF. The variable domain in full, completed from reference TRBV18 and TRBJ2-5, reads NAGVMQNPRHLVRRRGQEARLRCSPMKGHSHVYWYRQLPEEGLKFMVYLQKENIIDESGMPKERFSAEFPKEGPSILRIQQVVRGDSAAYFCASSLSLADQETQYFGPGTRLLVL.

The gene calls are TRBV20-1 and TRBJ2-1; no definite D call. CDR3 size: 11 residues. Germline CDR1 reads DFQATT; CDR2 reads SNEGSKA (reference sequence). The chain's CDR3 is CRVTNNNEQFF. Written as DNA, the CDR3 is TGCAGGGTAACTAACAACAATGAGCAGTTCTTC.

V and J are TRBV6-1 and TRBJ2-3; TRBD2 aligns across 11 bases. The germline gives CDR1 MNHNS, CDR2 SASEGT. The V segment lost 2 bases and the J segment 1 base; nucleotides outside the gene matches: 8. The CDR3 sequence is 18 residues long. CDR3 region: CASSELTSGSLGTDTQYF. For the CDR3, the DNA is TGTGCCAGCAGTGAACTTACTAGCGGGAGTCTCGGCACAGATACGCAGTATTTT.

This chain uses TRBV9 with TRBJ2-5; no reliable D call. V was clipped by 2 bases and J by 5 bases, with 10 bases between them. The CDR3 contains 13 residues. Germline V gene lookup returns CDR1 SGDLS and CDR2 YYNGEE. The CDR3 here is CASSVQDGETQYF. As DNA, the CDR3 is TGTGCCAGCAGCGTCCAGGATGGGGAGACCCAGTACTTC.

The chain combines TRBV28 with TRBJ1-6, with D possibly TRBD1 on 5 matching bases. Germline CDR1 MDHEN, CDR2 SYDVKM. The CDR3 is 13 residues long. Trimming removed 5 bases from V and 14 bases from J, with 16 bases in between. The CDR3 DNA is TGTGCCAGCAGTCCCGACAGCCTCCGGGCCCTCCACTTT. Protein sequence: CASSPDSLRALHF. Full variable domain (rest looked up from reference TRBV28 and TRBJ1-6): DVKVTQSSRYLVKRTGEKVFLECVQDMDHENMFWYRQDPGLGLRLIYFSYDVKMKEKGDIPEGYSVSREKKERFSLILESASTNQTSMYLCASSPDSLRALHFGNGTRLTVT.

This rearrangement joins TRBV28 to TRBJ2-7; D is undetermined. V was pared by 5 bases and J by 4 bases, with 9 bases between. The CDR3 extends over 12 amino acids. CDR1 is MDHEN, CDR2 SYDVKM, per germline. CDR3 DNA: TGTGCCAGCAGTCTAAAACTGTACGAGCAGTACTTC. This gives the protein CASSLKLYEQYF. The complete variable domain, with remaining parts taken from reference TRBV28 and TRBJ2-7, reads DVKVTQSSRYLVKRTGEKVFLECVQDMDHENMFWYRQDPGLGLRLIYFSYDVKMKEKGDIPEGYSVSREKKERFSLILESASTNQTSMYLCASSLKLYEQYFGPGTRLTVT.